The following is a TCR beta chain sequence with its context. Its specificity is unknown. Sequencing involved patients with CD8+CD57+ cell expansion previously shown by flow cytometry. Everyone among the patients had severe acquired aplastic anemia. The study sampled blood from patients who had received no therapy. The CDR3 has 16 amino acids. Trimming removed 3 bases from V and 0 bases from J, with 14 bases in between. From germline, CDR1 is SGDLS and CDR2 YYNGEE. Template material for TCR beta VDJ and CDR3 profiling consisted of genomic DNA. From the reads, TCRdb called clonotypes with MiXCR, one entry per CDR3 protein. The sample carries around 130,000 distinct CDR3 sequences, about 50% recorded once. This entry comes from a study of CD8+CD57+ T cells in acquired aplastic anemia. Study context: Sorted CD4+ and CD8+ cells yielded about 3 ug of DNA on average.

General study points: Between patients and controls, around 31 CD8+ CDR3 sequences were found in common.

The TCR comes from a human donor with aplastic anemia. Sequencing was carried out using sorted CD4+, CD8+, or CD8+CD57+ T cells (not recorded which) from PBMCs. The chain recombines TRBV9 with TRBJ2-3; D not resolved. CDR3 DNA: TGTGCCAGCAGCGACCACCCCGGGCCAAGCACAGATACGCAGTATTTT. It translates to CASSDHPGPSTDTQYF.